What follows describes a single T cell receptor beta chain. Its antigen is still unknown. Healthy people donating bone marrow made up the donors. This CDR3 is 15 amino acids long. Losses at the gene ends were 2 bases for V and 7 bases for J; bases not matched to a gene: 9. The germline CDR1 and CDR2 sequences are SGHNT and YYREEE (reference sequence). This specimen belongs to a study of cytomegalovirus exposure and HLA in healthy donors. Study-level information: An analysis done earlier identified 117 million unique TCR beta sequences from about 180 million T cells. General study results and limits: Relative to equally common others, HLA-associated TCR beta chains showed greater clonal expansion in a later analysis.

PCR primers comprised 60 Vbeta and 13 Jbeta primers. Profiling relied on immunoSEQ multiplex PCR, and the TCRdb table lists in-frame clones only, not all of them. The sample has about 190,000 clones; about 69% are singletons. The source material was PBMCs. The sequence was collected from a man aged 25-40 years in good health and CMV-seropositive. J is TRBJ1-2 and V is TRBV5-4, with TRBD1 matching 9 bases. The CDR3 spells CASSFSSGQGGGYTF. CDR3 nucleotide sequence: TGTGCCAGCAGCTTTAGTTCGGGACAGGGCGGTGGCTACACCTTC.